What follows is one T cell receptor beta chain and its context. The data were taken from a study of T cell changes during pregnancy in multiple sclerosis. Here immunoSEQ multiplex PCR was the method, and the copy in TCRdb shows in-frame clones only, minus some. The table includes tens of thousands of clones, about 96% detected once. J was trimmed by 0 bases and V by 3 bases; bases with no gene match: 4. CDR3 length: 16 residues. The germline gives CDR1 LNHDA, CDR2 SQIVND (reference sequence). The rearrangement joins TRBV19 to TRBJ2-1, with 8 bases lining up with TRBD1. The receptor was isolated from a female donor with multiple sclerosis, enrolled in a pregnancy study. The sequencing here drew on CD8+ T cells from peripheral blood mononuclear cells, taken after pregnancy. The CDR3 bases are TGTGCCAGTAGTATCCAGGGGGCTGGCTCCTACAATGAGCAGTTCTTC. This sequence encodes CASSIQGAGSYNEQFF.